These 7 T cell receptor beta chains originate from one sample sequenced in a study of T cell responses to AZD1222 COVID-19 vaccine. Profiling relied on immunoSEQ multiplex PCR, and the TCRdb table lists in-frame clones only, not all of them. The sample lists some 120,000 clones; approximately 88% were seen once. This specimen was peripheral blood, taken on day 0 of MenACWY control vaccination. These receptors were obtained from an adult in good health.

This clone was observed once. V and J are TRBV2 and TRBJ1-2; 11 bases are shared with TRBD1. J gave up 4 bases and V 3 bases, and 4 bases lay outside the gene matches. The CDR3 contains 15 residues. Germline V gives CDR1 SNHLY, CDR2 FYNNEI. This CDR3 reads CASSEDRGQVYGYTF. The CDR3 DNA is TGTGCCAGCAGTGAGGACAGGGGGCAAGTCTATGGCTACACCTTC.

This clone was counted between two and nine times. The genes are TRBV9 and TRBJ2-3, with 9 positions matching TRBD2. J gave up 2 bases and V 3 bases, and 7 bases lay outside the gene matches. Germline values: CDR1 SGDLS, CDR2 YYNGEE. The CDR3 has 16 residues. CDR3 in amino acids: CASSAGGRAFTDTQYF. The CDR3 nucleotides are TGTGCCAGCAGCGCAGGCGGGAGGGCCTTCACAGATACGCAGTATTTT.

The CDR3 bases are TGTGCCAGCAGTTATACGGGAGCAGCGGATACGCAGTATTTT. This encodes CASSYTGAADTQYF. The J gene is TRBJ2-3, the V gene TRBV6-5; D is perhaps TRBD2 (6 bases). V lost 3 bases and J lost 6, with 13 bases in between. Germline V lookup: CDR1 MNHEY, CDR2 SVGAGI. The CDR3 loop spans 14 amino acids.

This chain connects TRBV7-9 to TRBJ1-3; TRBD1 aligns across 9 bases. This CDR3 region has 14 residues. Germline lookup yields CDR1 SEHNR and CDR2 FQNEAQ (reference sequence). V gave up 7 bases and J gave up 5 bases; unmatched junction bases: 6. CDR3 loop: CASTQGQGRNTIYF. CDR3 coding DNA: TGTGCCAGCACCCAAGGACAGGGGCGAAACACCATATATTTT.

The chain couples TRBV4-2 to TRBJ1-6; no reliable D call. V dropped 0 bases and J dropped 9 bases, with 15 bases sitting between them. Germline CDR1 reads LGHNA; CDR2 reads YNFKEQ. This CDR3 spans 16 amino acids. CDR3 nucleotide sequence: TGTGCCAGCAGCCAAGATCGCAACCGAAGGATTTCACCCCTCCACTTT. It translates to CASSQDRNRRISPLHF.

V gene TRBV5-1 combines with J gene TRBJ1-1, with D tentatively TRBD1 (6 bases). V was clipped by 0 bases and J by 6 bases, with 15 bases between them. CDR1 SGHRS and CDR2 YFSETQ come from the germline V gene. The CDR3 is made up of 15 amino acids. The CDR3 protein is CASSLVGLRGSEAFF. The CDR3 DNA is TGCGCCAGCAGCTTGGTCGGTCTCAGGGGTTCTGAAGCTTTCTTT.

This rearrangement joins TRBV20-1 to TRBJ1-5, with D tentatively TRBD1 (5 bases). Germline V lookup: CDR1 DFQATT, CDR2 SNEGSKA (reference sequence). CDR3 size: 17 residues. The V end lost 3 bases, the J end lost 0 bases, and 18 bases lay between the germline ends. The CDR3 DNA is TGCAGTGCTAGTGTTCAAATGGCCGGGACTAGCAATCAGCCCCAGCATTTT. Its translation: CSASVQMAGTSNQPQHF.